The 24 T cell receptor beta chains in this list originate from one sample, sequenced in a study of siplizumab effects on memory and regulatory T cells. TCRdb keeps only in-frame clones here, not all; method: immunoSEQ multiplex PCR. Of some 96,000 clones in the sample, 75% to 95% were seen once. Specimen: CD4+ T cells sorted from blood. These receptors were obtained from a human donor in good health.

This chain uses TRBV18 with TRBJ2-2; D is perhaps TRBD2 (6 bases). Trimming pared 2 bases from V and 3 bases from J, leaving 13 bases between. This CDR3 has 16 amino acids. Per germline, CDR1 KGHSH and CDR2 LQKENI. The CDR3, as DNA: TGTGCCAGCTCACCAACAGTGGCGGGGTACACCGGGGAGCTGTTTTTT. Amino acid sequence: CASSPTVAGYTGELFF. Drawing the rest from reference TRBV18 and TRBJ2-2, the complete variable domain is NAGVMQNPRHLVRRRGQEARLRCSPMKGHSHVYWYRQLPEEGLKFMVYLQKENIIDESGMPKERFSAEFPKEGPSILRIQQVVRGDSAAYFCASSPTVAGYTGELFFGEGSRLTVL.

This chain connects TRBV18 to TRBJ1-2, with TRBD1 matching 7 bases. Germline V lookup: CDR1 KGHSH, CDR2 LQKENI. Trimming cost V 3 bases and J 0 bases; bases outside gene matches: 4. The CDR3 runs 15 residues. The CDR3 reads CASSPGTAPNYGYTF. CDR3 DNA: TGTGCCAGCTCACCCGGGACAGCACCTAACTATGGCTACACCTTC.

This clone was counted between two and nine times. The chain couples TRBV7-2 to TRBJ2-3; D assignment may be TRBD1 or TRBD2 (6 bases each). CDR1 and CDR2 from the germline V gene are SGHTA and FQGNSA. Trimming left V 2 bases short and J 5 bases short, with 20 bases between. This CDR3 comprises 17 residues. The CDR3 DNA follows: TGTGCCAGCAGCTTAAGCCGGACAGCCCTGGGAGGAGATACGCAGTATTTT. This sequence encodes CASSLSRTALGGDTQYF.

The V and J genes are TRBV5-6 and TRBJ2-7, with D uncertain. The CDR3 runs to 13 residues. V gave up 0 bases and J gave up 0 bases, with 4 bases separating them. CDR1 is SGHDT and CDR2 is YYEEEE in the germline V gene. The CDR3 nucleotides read TGTGCCAGCAGCTTGGACATCTCCTACGAGCAGTACTTC. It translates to CASSLDISYEQYF.

The CDR3 DNA sequence: TGTGCCAGCAGTTTGGGCTTCTCTGGAAACACCATATATTTT. Translating gives CASSLGFSGNTIYF. This chain joins TRBV6-5 and TRBJ1-3; no firm D call. The CDR3 sequence is 14 residues long. Trimming removed 4 bases from V and 0 bases from J, with 7 bases in between. CDR1 and CDR2 from the germline V gene are MNHEY and SVGAGI.

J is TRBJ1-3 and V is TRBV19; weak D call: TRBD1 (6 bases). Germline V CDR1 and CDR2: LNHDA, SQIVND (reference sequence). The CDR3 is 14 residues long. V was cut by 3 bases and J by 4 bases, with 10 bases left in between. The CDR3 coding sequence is TGTGCCAGTAGTATCGGCGGGGGCGGAAACACCATATATTTT. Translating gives CASSIGGGGNTIYF.

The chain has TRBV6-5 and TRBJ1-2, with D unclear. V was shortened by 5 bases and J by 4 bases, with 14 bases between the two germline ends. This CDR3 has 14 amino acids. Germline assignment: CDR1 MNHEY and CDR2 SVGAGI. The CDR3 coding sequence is TGTGCCAGCAGTGGGTCCGGGCGGAGCTATGGCTACACCTTC. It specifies CASSGSGRSYGYTF.

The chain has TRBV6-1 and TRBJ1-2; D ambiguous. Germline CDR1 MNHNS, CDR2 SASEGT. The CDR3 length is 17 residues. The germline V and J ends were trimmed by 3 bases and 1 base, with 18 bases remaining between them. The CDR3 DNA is TGTGCCAGCAGTGATGGTGGACGCGGGCAAAGTAACTATGGCTACACCTTC. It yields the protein CASSDGGRGQSNYGYTF.

For the CDR3, the DNA is TGTGCCAGTAGTATCTTTGCGGGGGCGACGACGGACAATGAGCAGTTCTTC. Its translation: CASSIFAGATTDNEQFF. The chain joins TRBV19 to TRBJ2-1; perhaps TRBD2 as D (7 bases). V lost 3 bases, J lost 5 bases, and 20 bases lay in between. The CDR3 loop spans 17 amino acids. The germline V gene has CDR1 LNHDA and CDR2 SQIVND (reference sequence).

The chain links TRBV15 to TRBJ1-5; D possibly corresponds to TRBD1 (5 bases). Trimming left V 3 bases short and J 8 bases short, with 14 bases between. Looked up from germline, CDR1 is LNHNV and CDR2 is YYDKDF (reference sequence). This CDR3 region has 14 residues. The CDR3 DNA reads TGTGCCACCAGCAGGGGTGGTTGGGGGAAGCCCCAGCATTTT. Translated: CATSRGGWGKPQHF.

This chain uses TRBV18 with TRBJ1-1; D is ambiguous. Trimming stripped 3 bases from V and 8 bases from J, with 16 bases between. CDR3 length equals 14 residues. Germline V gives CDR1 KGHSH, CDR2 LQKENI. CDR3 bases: TGTGCCAGCTCACCGTTGTCTGACCCACAGGAAGCTTTCTTT. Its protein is CASSPLSDPQEAFF.

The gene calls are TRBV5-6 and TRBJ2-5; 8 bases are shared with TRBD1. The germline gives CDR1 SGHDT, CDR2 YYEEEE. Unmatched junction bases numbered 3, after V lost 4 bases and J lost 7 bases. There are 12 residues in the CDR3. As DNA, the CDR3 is TGTGCCAGCAGCCTGGACAGGGTGACCCAGTACTTC. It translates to CASSLDRVTQYF.

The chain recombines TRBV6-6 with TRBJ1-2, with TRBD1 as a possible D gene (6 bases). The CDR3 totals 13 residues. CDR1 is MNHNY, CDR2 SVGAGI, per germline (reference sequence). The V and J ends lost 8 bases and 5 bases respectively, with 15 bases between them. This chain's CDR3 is CASGTGAQYGYTF. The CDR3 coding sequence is TGTGCCAGCGGGACGGGGGCGCAATATGGCTACACCTTC.

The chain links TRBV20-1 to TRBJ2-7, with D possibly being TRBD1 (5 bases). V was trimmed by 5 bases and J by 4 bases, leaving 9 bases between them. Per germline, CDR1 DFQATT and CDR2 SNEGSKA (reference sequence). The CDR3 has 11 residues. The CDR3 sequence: CSAPQGYEQYF. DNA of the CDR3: TGCAGTGCTCCCCAGGGTTACGAGCAGTACTTC.

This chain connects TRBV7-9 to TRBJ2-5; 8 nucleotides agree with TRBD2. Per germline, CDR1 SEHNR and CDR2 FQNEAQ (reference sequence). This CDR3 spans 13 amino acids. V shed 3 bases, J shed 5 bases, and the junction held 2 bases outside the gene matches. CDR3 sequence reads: CASSFREGETQYF. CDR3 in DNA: TGTGCCAGCAGCTTTCGGGAGGGGGAGACCCAGTACTTC.

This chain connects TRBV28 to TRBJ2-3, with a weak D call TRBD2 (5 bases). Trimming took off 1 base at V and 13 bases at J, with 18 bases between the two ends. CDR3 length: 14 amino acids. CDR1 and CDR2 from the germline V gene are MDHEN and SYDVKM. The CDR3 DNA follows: TGTGCCAGCAGTTTATACTCTAGCAATCAGATGGAGTATTTT. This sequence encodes CASSLYSSNQMEYF. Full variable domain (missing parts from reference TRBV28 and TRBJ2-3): DVKVTQSSRYLVKRTGEKVFLECVQDMDHENMFWYRQDPGLGLRLIYFSYDVKMKEKGDIPEGYSVSREKKERFSLILESASTNQTSMYLCASSLYSSNQMEYFGPGTRLTVL.

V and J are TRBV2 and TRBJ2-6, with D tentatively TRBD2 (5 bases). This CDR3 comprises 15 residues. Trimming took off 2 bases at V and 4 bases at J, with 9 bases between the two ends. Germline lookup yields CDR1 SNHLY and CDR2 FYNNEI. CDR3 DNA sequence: TGTGCCAGCAGTGAACTGACGGGAGGGGCCAACGTCCTGACTTTC. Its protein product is CASSELTGGANVLTF.

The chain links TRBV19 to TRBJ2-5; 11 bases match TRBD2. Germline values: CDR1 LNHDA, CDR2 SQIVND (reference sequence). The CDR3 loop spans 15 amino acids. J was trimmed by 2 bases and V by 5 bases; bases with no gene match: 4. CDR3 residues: CASSPSGGPQETQYF. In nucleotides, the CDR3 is TGTGCCAGTAGTCCTAGCGGGGGGCCGCAAGAGACCCAGTACTTC.

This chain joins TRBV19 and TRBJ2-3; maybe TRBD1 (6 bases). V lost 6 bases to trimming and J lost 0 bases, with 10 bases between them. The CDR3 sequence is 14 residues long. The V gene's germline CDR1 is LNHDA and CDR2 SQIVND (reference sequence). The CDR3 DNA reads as TGTGCCAGTAGAAAACAGGGAAGCACAGATACGCAGTATTTT. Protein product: CASRKQGSTDTQYF.

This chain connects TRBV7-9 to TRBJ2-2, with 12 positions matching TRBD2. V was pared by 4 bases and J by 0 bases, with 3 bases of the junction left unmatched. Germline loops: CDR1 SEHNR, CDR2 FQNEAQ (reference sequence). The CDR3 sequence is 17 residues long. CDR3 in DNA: TGTGCCAGCAGCTATCGGACTAGCGGGGCGAACACCGGGGAGCTGTTTTTT. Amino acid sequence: CASSYRTSGANTGELFF. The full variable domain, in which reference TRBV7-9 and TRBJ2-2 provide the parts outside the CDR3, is DTGVSQNPRHKITKRGQNVTFRCDPISEHNRLYWYRQTLGQGPEFLTYFQNEAQLEKSRLLSDRFSAERPKGSFSTLEIQRTEQGDSAMYLCASSYRTSGANTGELFFGEGSRLTVL.

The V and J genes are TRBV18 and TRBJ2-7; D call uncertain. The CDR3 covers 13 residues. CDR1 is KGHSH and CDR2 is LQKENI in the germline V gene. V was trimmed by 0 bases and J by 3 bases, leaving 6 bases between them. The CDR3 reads CASSPPSVYEQYF. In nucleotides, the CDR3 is TGTGCCAGCTCACCACCGTCAGTCTACGAGCAGTACTTC.

The CDR3 protein is CSAAGGVTEAFF. In DNA, the CDR3 is TGCAGCGCTGCAGGGGGAGTTACTGAAGCTTTCTTT. The rearrangement joins TRBV29-1 to TRBJ1-1, with 7 positions matching TRBD1. V was clipped by 7 bases and J by 5 bases; unmatched bases: 7. CDR1 is SQVTM and CDR2 is ANQGSEA in the germline V gene. The CDR3 runs 12 residues.

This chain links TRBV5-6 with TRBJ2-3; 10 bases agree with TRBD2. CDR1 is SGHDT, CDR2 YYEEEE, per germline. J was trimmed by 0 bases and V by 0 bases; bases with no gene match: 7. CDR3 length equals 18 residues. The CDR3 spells CASSLVVAGGVSTDTQYF. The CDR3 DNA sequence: TGTGCCAGCAGCTTGGTGGTAGCGGGGGGCGTTAGCACAGATACGCAGTATTTT.

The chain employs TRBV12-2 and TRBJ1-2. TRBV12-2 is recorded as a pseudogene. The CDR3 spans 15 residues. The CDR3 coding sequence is TGTGCAACCAAAGAGGAAGCATTAGGGCCCTATGGCTACACCTTC. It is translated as CATKEEALGPYGYTF.